This T cell receptor beta chain was sequenced for a study of blood T cell repertoires in COVID-19. Germline loops: CDR1 KGHSH, CDR2 LQKENI. V gave up 4 bases and J gave up 1 base, with 13 bases separating them. There are 15 residues in the CDR3. Repertoires were generated with immunoSEQ multiplex PCR, while TCRdb's copy carries only in-frame clones and drops some. The sample records about 290,000 clones, 89% being singletons. This chain links TRBV18 with TRBJ1-1, with a possible D match to TRBD1 (5 bases). The receptor's source is a woman in her 40s who had recovered from COVID-19. Material: PBMCs or T cells enriched from blood (not recorded which). The DNA for the CDR3 is TGTGCCAGCTCACTGGTCGGGACTCAGAACACTGAAGCTTTCTTT. Protein: CASSLVGTQNTEAFF.